A single sample gave rise to the 32 T cell receptor beta chains below, sequenced in a study of CD8 T cells in ankylosing spondylitis (dated by TCRdb to the late 2010s). No cognate antigen is known for these TCRs. On the study overall, not on this receptor specifically: Blood from ankylosing spondylitis patients appeared to be characterized by a TCR beta motif composed of about eight highly homologous amino acid variants.

The method was 5' RACE. TCRdb names Illumina HiSeq 2500 as the instrument used. TCRdb trimmed the raw reads at Q25, called clones with MiXCR and kept productive beta chains. For every CDR3 protein sequence, its rows merge into one entry that carries the most common genes and DNA. The sample data list some 220,000 distinct CDR3 sequences, and roughly 6.6% of these were observed just once. The ten largest account for 12% to 15% of the sample. Sequenced sample: blood, either unsorted or a sorted T cell fraction (not recorded which). Receptors were obtained from a male donor with ankylosing spondylitis.

This clonotype was seen ten or more times. The chain is built from TRBV7-9 and TRBJ2-7, with no clear D. Germline values: CDR1 SEHNR, CDR2 FQNEAQ (reference sequence). Trimming took off 3 bases at V and 4 bases at J, with 7 bases between the two ends. This CDR3 region has 12 residues. The CDR3: CASSFVRYEQYF. The DNA of the CDR3 is TGTGCCAGCAGCTTTGTGCGATACGAGCAGTACTTC.

Ten or more counts support this clonotype. V and J are TRBV5-1 and TRBJ1-2; D unresolved. Germline CDR1 is SGHRS and CDR2 is YFSETQ. The CDR3 is 16 residues long. Trimming pared 0 bases from V and 1 base from J, leaving 13 bases between. CDR3 nucleotide sequence: TGCGCCAGCAGCTTGGTCCCGATGGGGAATAACTATGGCTACACCTTC. Its protein is CASSLVPMGNNYGYTF.

This clonotype was seen a few times. The V gene is TRBV11-2, the J gene TRBJ2-1; 8 bases are shared with TRBD1. The CDR3 runs 14 residues. Germline values: CDR1 SGHAT, CDR2 FQNNGV. Trimming at V came to 5 bases and at J to 7 bases, leaving 7 bases not matched to a gene. CDR3 protein: CASSRTGWENEQFF. The CDR3, as DNA: TGTGCCAGCAGCAGGACAGGGTGGGAAAATGAGCAGTTCTTC.

This clonotype was picked up many times. This chain uses TRBV28 with TRBJ2-7; the match to TRBD2 covers 11 bases. Germline V gives CDR1 MDHEN, CDR2 SYDVKM. The CDR3 is 15 residues long. V was clipped by 3 bases and J by 6 bases; unmatched bases: 7. CDR3 protein: CASSFTSGRRSEQYF. DNA for the CDR3: TGTGCCAGCAGTTTCACTAGCGGGAGAAGGAGCGAGCAGTACTTC.

In this sample, this clonotype turned up many times. This chain links TRBV6-5 with TRBJ2-2, with 9 positions matching TRBD2. Germline CDR1 and CDR2: MNHEY and SVGAGI. V lost 6 bases, J lost 5 bases, and 7 bases stayed unmatched. The CDR3 runs to 15 residues. As DNA, the CDR3 is TGTGCCAGCAGCTACGACAGCGGGGGGACCGGGGAGCTGTTTTTT. Its protein product is CASSYDSGGTGELFF.

The table lists this clonotype with many counts. The V gene is TRBV27, the J gene TRBJ1-2; D gene uncertain. Germline V lookup: CDR1 MNHEY, CDR2 SMNVEV (reference sequence). The CDR3 totals 13 residues. Trimming took off 3 bases at V and 2 bases at J, with 7 bases between the two ends. CDR3 sequence reads: CASSFAVNYGYTF. CDR3 nucleotides: TGTGCCAGCAGTTTTGCAGTAAACTATGGCTACACCTTC.

In its sample, this clonotype was seen a few times. This chain uses TRBV4-3 with TRBJ2-5, with 7 bases fitting TRBD2. CDR3 length: 16 amino acids. Germline loops: CDR1 LGHNA, CDR2 YSLEER. J was trimmed by 4 bases and V by 2 bases; bases with no gene match: 10. For the CDR3, the DNA is TGCGCCAGCAGCCAAATGTGGCGGGAGAAGGGAGAGACCCAGTACTTC. Translation: CASSQMWREKGETQYF.

This clonotype was seen ten or more times. The chain carries TRBV6-1 and TRBJ2-7; 8 positions match TRBD1. V lost 6 bases, J lost 4 bases, and 5 bases stayed unmatched. The CDR3 extends over 13 amino acids. Germline V CDR1 and CDR2: MNHNS, SASEGT. CDR3 in DNA: TGTGCCAGCAGCGCAGGGGGCTTATACGAGCAGTACTTC. It translates to CASSAGGLYEQYF.

In this sample, this clonotype turned up many times. This rearrangement joins TRBV29-1 to TRBJ2-7, with D tentatively TRBD2 (6 bases). The CDR3 has 14 amino acids. Trimming pared 5 bases from V and 3 bases from J, leaving 17 bases between. Germline CDR1 reads SQVTM; CDR2 reads ANQGSEA. In DNA form, the CDR3 reads TGCAGCGTTCTGGAGGGGCGCGGCCGCTACGAGCAGTACTTC. Protein sequence: CSVLEGRGRYEQYF.

Points on this clonotype: Possible read error: a much larger clone is one base away. This chain links TRBV19 with TRBJ2-1, with 8 bases that match TRBD2. This CDR3 contains 16 residues. Germline lookup yields CDR1 LNHDA and CDR2 SQIVND (reference sequence). The CDR3 protein is CASSIGELAAYDEQFF. CDR3 nucleotides: TGTGCCAGTAGTATAGGGGAACTAGCGGCCTACGATGAGCAGTTCTTC.

This sequence joins TRBV4-3 and TRBJ1-1; D is unclear. The CDR3 covers 14 residues. V lost 4 bases, J lost 8 bases, and 17 bases lay in between. From germline, CDR1 is LGHNA and CDR2 YSLEER. CDR3 bases: TGCGCCAGCAGCCGCATCTTAGGCGTATCGGAAGCTTTCTTT. Its protein product is CASSRILGVSEAFF.

This clonotype was recorded at least ten times. The chain joins TRBV5-1 to TRBJ2-3; D may be TRBD2 (5 bases). Trimming took off 9 bases at V and 0 bases at J, with 14 bases between the two ends. The CDR3 runs to 14 residues. Per germline, CDR1 SGHRS and CDR2 YFSETQ. The CDR3 DNA sequence: TGCGCCACCCCAAGCGGAGCTAGCACAGATACGCAGTATTTT. This translates into CATPSGASTDTQYF. The full variable domain, with the rest looked up from reference TRBV5-1 and TRBJ2-3, is KAGVTQTPRYLIKTRGQQVTLSCSPISGHRSVSWYQQTPGQGLQFLFEYFSETQRNKGNFPGRFSGRQFSNSRSEMNVSTLELGDSALYLCATPSGASTDTQYFGPGTRLTVL.

This clonotype was counted ten times or more. The chain joins TRBV10-2 to TRBJ1-3; D unresolved. The CDR3 loop spans 15 amino acids. Germline-derived CDR1 and CDR2 are WSHSY and SAAADI. V lost 2 bases and J lost 0, with 8 bases in between. The CDR3 region is CASSERRYSGNTIYF. CDR3 in DNA: TGCGCCAGCAGTGAGAGGCGGTACTCTGGAAACACCATATATTTT.

This clonotype was found many times. The chain uses TRBV20-1 and TRBJ2-3, with D perhaps matching TRBD2 (5 bases). Germline V gene sequence: CDR1 DFQATT, CDR2 SNEGSKA (reference sequence). V lost 3 bases to trimming and J lost 7 bases, with 14 bases between them. The length of the CDR3 is 13 residues. This chain's CDR3 is CSARKEEHNTQYF. CDR3 sequence (DNA): TGCAGTGCTAGGAAGGAGGAGCACAATACGCAGTATTTT.

This clonotype was seen ten or more times. The gene calls are TRBV9 and TRBJ2-3; 7 bases match TRBD1. CDR1 is SGDLS and CDR2 is YYNGEE in the germline V gene. Unmatched junction bases numbered 2, after V lost 3 bases and J lost 1 base. The CDR3 has 14 amino acids. CDR3 DNA sequence: TGTGCCAGCAGCGGAACAGGGGGCACAGATACGCAGTATTTT. Amino acid sequence: CASSGTGGTDTQYF.

This clonotype occurred many times. V usage is TRBV25-1 and J usage is TRBJ2-2; maybe TRBD1 (6 bases). Per the germline V gene, CDR1 is MGHDK and CDR2 is SYGVNS. The CDR3 is 18 residues long. With 0 bases removed from V and 1 base from J, the gap between germline ends came to 15 bases. As DNA, the CDR3 is TGTGCCAGCAGTGAATATTGGGTAGGACAGATGAACACCGGGGAGCTGTTTTTT. Translating gives CASSEYWVGQMNTGELFF.

This clonotype was seen repeatedly, ten times or more. The rearrangement links TRBV12-3 or TRBV12-4 to TRBJ2-2; D remains ambiguous. Trimming took off 0 bases at V and 6 bases at J, with 11 bases between the two ends. The CDR3 extends over 15 amino acids. The CDR3 DNA follows: TGTGCCAGCAGTTTAGCGGGCCTGGGCGCCGGGGAGCTGTTTTTT. Protein: CASSLAGLGAGELFF.

CDR3: CATPGIDTEAFF. The CDR3 region has the DNA TGTGCCACCCCTGGGATAGACACTGAAGCTTTCTTT. The V and J genes are TRBV2 and TRBJ1-1; no clear D gene. There are 12 residues in the CDR3. Trimming shortened V by 10 bases and J by 3 bases, and 12 bases separated the two germline ends. Germline CDR1 reads SNHLY; CDR2 reads FYNNEI.

This clonotype was detected ten times or more. The chain joins TRBV20-1 to TRBJ2-5; the match to TRBD1 covers 10 bases. Losses at the gene ends were 1 base for V and 6 bases for J; bases not matched to a gene: 2. Germline CDR1 is DFQATT and CDR2 is SNEGSKA (reference sequence). This CDR3 has 13 residues. The CDR3 DNA reads TGCAGTGCTAGAGGGGGACAGGGGAAGACCCAGTACTTC. Amino acids: CSARGGQGKTQYF.

This clonotype was seen at least ten times. This sequence joins TRBV5-6 and TRBJ1-5; no clear D. The CDR3 is 13 amino acids. Per the germline V gene, CDR1 is SGHDT and CDR2 is YYEEEE. Trimming left V 4 bases short and J 3 bases short, with 8 bases between. The DNA of the CDR3 is TGTGCCAGCAGCCAGTCGCTCAATCAGCCCCAGCATTTT. Amino acid sequence: CASSQSLNQPQHF.

In its sample, this clonotype was seen many times. The CDR3 loop is CAWIRGTSTDTQYF. Written as DNA, the CDR3 is TGTGCCTGGATACGGGGGACTAGCACAGATACGCAGTATTTT. The chain recombines TRBV30 with TRBJ2-3, with a weak D call TRBD2 (6 bases). V was trimmed by 4 bases and J by 0 bases, leaving 11 bases between them. This CDR3 has 14 residues. Germline lookup yields CDR1 GTSNPN and CDR2 SVGIG (reference sequence). The full variable domain, rest sourced from reference TRBV30 and TRBJ2-3, is SQTIHQWPATLVQPVGSPLSLECTVEGTSNPNLYWYRQAAGRGLQLLFYSVGIGQISSEVPQNLSASRPQDRQFILSSKKLLLSDSGFYLCAWIRGTSTDTQYFGPGTRLTVL.

The chain recombines TRBV20-1 with TRBJ2-1; the D is unclear. Germline CDR1 and CDR2: DFQATT and SNEGSKA (reference sequence). Deletions cut 2 bases from V and 6 bases from J, with 14 bases between. This CDR3 is 14 amino acids long. CDR3 sequence: CSARLVSVRNEQFF. The DNA for the CDR3 is TGCAGTGCTAGACTAGTGTCTGTCCGCAATGAGCAGTTCTTC.

V usage is TRBV4-1 and J usage is TRBJ2-3, with 10 nucleotides matching TRBD2. The CDR3 runs to 15 residues. Germline trimming cut 0 bases from V and 6 bases from J; bases unmatched to any gene: 3. Germline V CDR1 and CDR2: MGHRA, YSYEKL. In nucleotides, the CDR3 is TGCGCCAGCAGCCAAGATCTAGCGGGAGCGGATACGCAGTATTTT. It specifies CASSQDLAGADTQYF.

This clonotype has a count of ten or more. The chain employs TRBV4-3 and TRBJ1-6; D possibly corresponds to TRBD1 (5 bases). The CDR3 is 16 amino acids. Deletions cut 0 bases from V and 7 bases from J, with 13 bases between. Germline loops: CDR1 LGHNA, CDR2 YSLEER. The DNA for the CDR3 is TGCGCCAGCAGCCAAGAGGTTAGGGGTGGAAATTCACCCCTCCACTTT. This translates into CASSQEVRGGNSPLHF.

This clonotype was found many times. V gene TRBV10-3 combines with J gene TRBJ2-7; TRBD2 agrees at 7 bases. The ends lost 10 bases at V and 5 bases at J; junction bases unmatched: 11. The germline V gene has CDR1 ENHRY and CDR2 SYGVKD. CDR3 length equals 13 residues. The CDR3 coding sequence is TGTGCCACCTCCCATGGGGGGGTGGACGAGCAGTACTTC. It specifies CATSHGGVDEQYF.

This clonotype was seen ten or more times. The chain recombines TRBV28 with TRBJ2-7; D remains unclear. The V gene lost 4 bases and the J gene lost 0 bases, with 10 bases spanning the gap. CDR1 MDHEN and CDR2 SYDVKM come from the germline V gene. The CDR3 loop spans 14 amino acids. CDR3 sequence reads: CASSYQSHSYEQYF. For the CDR3, the DNA is TGTGCCAGCAGTTACCAGTCCCACTCCTACGAGCAGTACTTC.

The table lists this clonotype with a few counts. This sequence joins TRBV7-9 and TRBJ2-5; D gene uncertain. V lost 7 bases to trimming and J lost 4 bases, with 10 bases between them. Germline CDR1 SEHNR, CDR2 FQNEAQ (reference sequence). The CDR3 is 12 amino acids. The CDR3, as DNA: TGTGCCAGCACACTCGTCGGAGAGACCCAGTACTTC. It yields the protein CASTLVGETQYF.

The V call is TRBV18, the J call TRBJ1-5, with D hard to call. Germline V gene lookup returns CDR1 KGHSH and CDR2 LQKENI. The length of the CDR3 is 13 residues. The V end lost 3 bases, the J end lost 1 base, and 4 bases lay between the germline ends. The CDR3, as DNA: TGTGCCAGCTCACCGGTCAGCAATCAGCCCCAGCATTTT. Translation: CASSPVSNQPQHF. Full variable domain (rest looked up from reference TRBV18 and TRBJ1-5): NAGVMQNPRHLVRRRGQEARLRCSPMKGHSHVYWYRQLPEEGLKFMVYLQKENIIDESGMPKERFSAEFPKEGPSILRIQQVVRGDSAAYFCASSPVSNQPQHFGDGTRLSIL.

This clonotype was observed a handful of times. This rearrangement joins TRBV4-3 to TRBJ2-1, with D possibly matching TRBD1 (5 bases). The germline V gene has CDR1 LGHNA and CDR2 YSLEER. This CDR3 has 14 residues. V was clipped by 3 bases and J by 10 bases, with 16 bases between them. The CDR3 sequence: CASSQLGEIREQFF. The CDR3 coding sequence is TGCGCCAGCAGCCAGCTAGGGGAAATACGGGAGCAGTTCTTC.

This chain joins TRBV11-1 and TRBJ2-7; a possible D gene is TRBD1 (6 bases). The CDR3 consists of 13 residues. Germline V CDR1 and CDR2: SGHAT, FQDESV (reference sequence). V was shortened by 6 bases and J by 7 bases, with 16 bases between the two germline ends. In DNA form, the CDR3 reads TGTGCCAGCAGTATAACCAGGGGCCAGGAGCAGTACTTC. It specifies CASSITRGQEQYF.

This clonotype has a count of ten or more. V gene TRBV7-6 combines with J gene TRBJ2-2; D ambiguous. Germline V gene sequence: CDR1 SGHVS, CDR2 FNYEAQ. Trimming removed 5 bases at V and 4 bases at J, with 14 bases between. This CDR3 has 15 residues. The CDR3 DNA reads as TGTGCCAGCAGCGACCCTCGGTACGGCACCGGGGAGCTGTTTTTT. It yields the protein CASSDPRYGTGELFF.

Ten or more counts support this clonotype. The chain uses TRBV28 and TRBJ2-3; D is uncertain. Between the trimmed V and J ends, which lost 1 base and 0 bases, there was a span of 5 bases. This CDR3 is built from 14 residues. CDR1 and CDR2 (germline): MDHEN, SYDVKM. The CDR3 DNA reads as TGTGCCAGCAGTTTATTTCGGAGCACAGATACGCAGTATTTT. Its protein product is CASSLFRSTDTQYF.